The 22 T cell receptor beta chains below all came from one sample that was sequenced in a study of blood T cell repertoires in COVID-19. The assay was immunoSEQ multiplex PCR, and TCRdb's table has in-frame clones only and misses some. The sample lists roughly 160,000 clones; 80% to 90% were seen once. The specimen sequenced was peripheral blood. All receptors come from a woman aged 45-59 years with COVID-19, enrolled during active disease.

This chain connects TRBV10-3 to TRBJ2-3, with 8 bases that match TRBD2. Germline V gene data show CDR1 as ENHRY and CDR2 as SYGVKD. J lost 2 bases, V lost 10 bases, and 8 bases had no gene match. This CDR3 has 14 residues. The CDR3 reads CATTAGDTTDTQYF. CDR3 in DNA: TGTGCCACCACAGCGGGGGACACCACAGATACGCAGTATTTT.

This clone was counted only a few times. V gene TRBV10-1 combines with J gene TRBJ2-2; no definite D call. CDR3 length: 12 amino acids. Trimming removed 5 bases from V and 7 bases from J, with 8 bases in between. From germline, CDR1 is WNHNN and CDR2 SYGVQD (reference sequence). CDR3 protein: CASSYRDGELFF. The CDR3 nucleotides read TGCGCCAGCAGTTACAGAGACGGGGAGCTGTTTTTT.

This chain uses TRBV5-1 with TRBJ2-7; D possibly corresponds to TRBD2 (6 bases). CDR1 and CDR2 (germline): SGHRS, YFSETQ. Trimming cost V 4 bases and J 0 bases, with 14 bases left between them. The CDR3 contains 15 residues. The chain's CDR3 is CASSPRATSSYEQYF. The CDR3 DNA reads TGCGCCAGCAGCCCGAGGGCGACTAGCTCCTACGAGCAGTACTTC.

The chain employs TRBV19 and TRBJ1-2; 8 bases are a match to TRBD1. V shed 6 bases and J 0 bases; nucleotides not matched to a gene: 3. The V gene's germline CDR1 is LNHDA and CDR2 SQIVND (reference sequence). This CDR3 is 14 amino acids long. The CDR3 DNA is TGTGCCAGTAGAGACAGGGGATCTAACTATGGCTACACCTTC. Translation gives CASRDRGSNYGYTF. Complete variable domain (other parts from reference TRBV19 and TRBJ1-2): DGGITQSPKYLFRKEGQNVTLSCEQNLNHDAMYWYRQDPGQGLRLIYYSQIVNDFQKGDIAEGYSVSREKKESFPLTVTSAQKNPTAFYLCASRDRGSNYGYTFGSGTRLTVV.

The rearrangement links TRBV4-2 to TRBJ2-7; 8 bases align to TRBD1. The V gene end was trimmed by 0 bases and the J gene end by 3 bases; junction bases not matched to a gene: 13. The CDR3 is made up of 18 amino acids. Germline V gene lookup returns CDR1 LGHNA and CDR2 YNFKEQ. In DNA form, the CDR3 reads TGTGCCAGCAGCCAAGATCGCGCGGTGGTAACAGGGGGCTACGAGCAGTACTTC. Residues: CASSQDRAVVTGGYEQYF.

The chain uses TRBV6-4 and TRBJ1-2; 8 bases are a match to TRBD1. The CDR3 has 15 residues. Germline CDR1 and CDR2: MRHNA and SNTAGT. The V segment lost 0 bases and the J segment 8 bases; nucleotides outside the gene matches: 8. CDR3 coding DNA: TGTGCCAGCAGTGACTCGATTACAGGGGGAAGCGGCTACACCTTC. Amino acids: CASSDSITGGSGYTF.

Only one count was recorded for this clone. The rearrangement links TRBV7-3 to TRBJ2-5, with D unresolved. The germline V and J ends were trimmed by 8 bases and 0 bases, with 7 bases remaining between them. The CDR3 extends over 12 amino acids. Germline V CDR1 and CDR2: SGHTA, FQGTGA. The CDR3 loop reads CASHADQETQYF. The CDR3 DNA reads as TGTGCCAGCCACGCGGACCAAGAGACCCAGTACTTC.

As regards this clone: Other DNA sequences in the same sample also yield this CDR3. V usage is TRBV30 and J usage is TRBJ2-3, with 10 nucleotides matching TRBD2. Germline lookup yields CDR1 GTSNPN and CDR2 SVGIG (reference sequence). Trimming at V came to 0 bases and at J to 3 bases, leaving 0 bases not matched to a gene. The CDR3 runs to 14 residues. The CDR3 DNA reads TGTGCCTGGAGTGTGACTAGCGGGACAGATACGCAGTATTTT. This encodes CAWSVTSGTDTQYF.

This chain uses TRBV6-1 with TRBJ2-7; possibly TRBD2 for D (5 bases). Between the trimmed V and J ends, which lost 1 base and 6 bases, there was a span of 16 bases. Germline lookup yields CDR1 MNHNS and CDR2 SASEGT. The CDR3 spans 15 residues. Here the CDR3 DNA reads TGTGCCAGCAGTGAAGTTGGGAGTATCGCTTTCGAGCAGTACTTC. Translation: CASSEVGSIAFEQYF.

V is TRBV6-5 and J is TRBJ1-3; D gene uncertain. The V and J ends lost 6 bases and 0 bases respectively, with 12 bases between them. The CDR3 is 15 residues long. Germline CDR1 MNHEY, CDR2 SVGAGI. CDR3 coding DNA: TGTGCCAGCAGATTTGAGCTTCTCTCTGGAAACACCATATATTTT. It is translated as CASRFELLSGNTIYF.

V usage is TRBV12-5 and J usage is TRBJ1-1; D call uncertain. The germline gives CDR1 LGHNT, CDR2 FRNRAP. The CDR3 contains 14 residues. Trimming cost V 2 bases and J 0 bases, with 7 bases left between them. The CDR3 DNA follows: TGTGCTAGTGGTTTGTCCGTTCTGAACACTGAAGCTTTCTTT. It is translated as CASGLSVLNTEAFF.

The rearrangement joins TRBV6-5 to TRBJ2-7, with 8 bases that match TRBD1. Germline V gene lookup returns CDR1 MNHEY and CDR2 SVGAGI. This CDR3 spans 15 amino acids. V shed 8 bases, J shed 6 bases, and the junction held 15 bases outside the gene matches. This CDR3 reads CASGGQGNVASEQYF. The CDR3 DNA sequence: TGTGCCAGCGGAGGACAGGGAAATGTCGCGAGCGAGCAGTACTTC.

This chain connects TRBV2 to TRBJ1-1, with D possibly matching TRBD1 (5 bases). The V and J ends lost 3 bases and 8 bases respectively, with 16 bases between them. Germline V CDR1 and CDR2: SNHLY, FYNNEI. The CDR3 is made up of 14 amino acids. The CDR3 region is CASSDKQATLEAFF. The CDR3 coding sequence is TGTGCCAGCAGTGACAAACAGGCGACCCTCGAAGCTTTCTTT. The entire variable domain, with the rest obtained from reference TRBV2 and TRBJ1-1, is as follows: EPEVTQTPSHQVTQMGQEVILRCVPISNHLYFYWYRQILGQKVEFLVSFYNNEISEKSEIFDDQFSVERPDGSNFTLKIRSTKLEDSAMYFCASSDKQATLEAFFGQGTRLTVV.

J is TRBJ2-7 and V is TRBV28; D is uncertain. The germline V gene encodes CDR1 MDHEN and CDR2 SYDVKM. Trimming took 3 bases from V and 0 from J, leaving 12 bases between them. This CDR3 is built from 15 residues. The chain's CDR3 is CASSFLGPSSYEQYF. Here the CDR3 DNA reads TGTGCCAGCAGTTTCCTTGGGCCAAGCTCCTACGAGCAGTACTTC.

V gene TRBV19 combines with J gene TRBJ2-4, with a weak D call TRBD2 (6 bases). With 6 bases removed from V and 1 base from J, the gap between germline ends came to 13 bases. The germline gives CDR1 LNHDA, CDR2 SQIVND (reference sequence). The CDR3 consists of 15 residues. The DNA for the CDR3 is TGTGCCAGTAGCACCGGAGGGGTTGCCAAAAACATTCAGTACTTC. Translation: CASSTGGVAKNIQYF. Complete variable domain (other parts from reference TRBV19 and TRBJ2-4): DGGITQSPKYLFRKEGQNVTLSCEQNLNHDAMYWYRQDPGQGLRLIYYSQIVNDFQKGDIAEGYSVSREKKESFPLTVTSAQKNPTAFYLCASSTGGVAKNIQYFGAGTRLSVL.

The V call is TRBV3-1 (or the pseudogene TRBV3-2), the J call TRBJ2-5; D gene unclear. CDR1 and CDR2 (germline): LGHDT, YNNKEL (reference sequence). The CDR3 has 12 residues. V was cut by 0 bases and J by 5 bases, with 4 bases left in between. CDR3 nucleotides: TGTGCCAGCAGCCAAGACCTGGAGACCCAGTACTTC. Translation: CASSQDLETQYF.

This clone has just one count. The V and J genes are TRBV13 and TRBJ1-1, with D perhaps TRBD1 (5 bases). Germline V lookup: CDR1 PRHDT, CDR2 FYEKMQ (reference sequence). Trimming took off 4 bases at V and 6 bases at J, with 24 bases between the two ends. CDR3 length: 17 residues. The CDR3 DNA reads TGTGCCAGCAGCTATCACAAATCAGGGTCGGGCTACTCTGAAGCTTTCTTT. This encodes CASSYHKSGSGYSEAFF.

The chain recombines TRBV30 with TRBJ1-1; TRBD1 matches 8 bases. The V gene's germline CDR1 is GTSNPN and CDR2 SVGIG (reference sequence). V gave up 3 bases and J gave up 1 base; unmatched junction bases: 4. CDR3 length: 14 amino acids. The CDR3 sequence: CAWSLQGGNTEAFF. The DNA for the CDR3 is TGTGCCTGGAGCCTACAGGGGGGGAACACTGAAGCTTTCTTT.

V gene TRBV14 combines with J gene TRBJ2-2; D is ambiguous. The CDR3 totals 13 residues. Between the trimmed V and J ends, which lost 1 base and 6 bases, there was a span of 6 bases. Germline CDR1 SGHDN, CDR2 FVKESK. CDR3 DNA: TGTGCCAGCAGCCAAGGTATCCCCGGGGAGCTGTTTTTT. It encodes CASSQGIPGELFF.

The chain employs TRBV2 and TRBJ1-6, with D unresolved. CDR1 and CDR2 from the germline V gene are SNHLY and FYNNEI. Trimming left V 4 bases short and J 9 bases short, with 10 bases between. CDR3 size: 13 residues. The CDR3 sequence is CASSAGFPSPLHF. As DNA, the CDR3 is TGTGCCAGCAGTGCGGGGTTCCCTTCACCCCTCCACTTT.

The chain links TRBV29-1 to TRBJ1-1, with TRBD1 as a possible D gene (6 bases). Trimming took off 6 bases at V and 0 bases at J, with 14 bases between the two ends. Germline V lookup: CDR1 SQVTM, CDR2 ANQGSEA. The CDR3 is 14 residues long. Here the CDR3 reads CSVSTTGLNTEAFF. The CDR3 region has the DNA TGCAGCGTATCTACCACAGGGCTGAACACTGAAGCTTTCTTT.

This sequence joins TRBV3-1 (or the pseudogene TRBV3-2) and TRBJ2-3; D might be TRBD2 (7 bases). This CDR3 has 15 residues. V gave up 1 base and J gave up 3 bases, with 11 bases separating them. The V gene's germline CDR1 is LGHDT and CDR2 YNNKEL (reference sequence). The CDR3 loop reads CASSQGGGGTDTQYF. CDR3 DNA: TGTGCCAGCAGCCAAGGCGGGGGCGGAACAGATACGCAGTATTTT.